This is a list of T cell receptor beta chains from one sample in a study of glioma-infiltrating T cells. A single record per CDR3 protein comes from TCRdb applying MiXCR to the multiplex PCR reads. Of about 380,000 distinct CDR3 sequences in the sample, about two fifths were seen once. Sequenced input: glioma tissue, nonneoplastic brain tissue, or PBMCs (not recorded which). The receptors shown here come from a human donor with low-grade glioma or glioblastoma, undergoing nonglioma brain surgery, or in good health (not recorded which). Each CDR3 is given with its conserved first and last residue. D genes are given only for firm matches. Expanded clones get a size class; other rows say once, few or many, or leave the size out.

CDR3 protein,CDR3 DNA,clone size,J gene,D gene,V gene
CASSQSRSSYEQYF,TGTGCCAGCAGCCAAAGCCGTTCCTCCTACGAGCAGTACTTC,NA,TRBJ2-7,NA,TRBV7-2
CASLSYLTDTQYF,TGTGCCAGCCTATCGTATCTCACAGATACGCAGTATTTT,many,TRBJ2-3,NA,TRBV6-1
CASSYSDLAGLNTGELFF,TGTGCCAGCAGTTACTCAGATCTAGCGGGGCTGAACACCGGGGAGCTGTTTTTT,NA,TRBJ2-2,TRBD2,TRBV6-2/TRBV6-3
CASSFIGVGVLTF,TGTGCCAGCAGTTTCATTGGGGTAGGCGTCCTGACTTTC,NA,TRBJ2-6,NA,TRBV12-3/TRBV12-4
CASSSQIGSVTEAFF,TGTGCCAGCAGCTCTCAAATAGGGAGTGTCACTGAAGCTTTCTTT,NA,TRBJ1-1,NA,TRBV14
CASSSQGPGTLAKNIQYF,TGTGCCAGCAGCTCCCAGGGACCTGGTACCCTGGCCAAAAACATTCAGTACTTC,NA,TRBJ2-4,NA,TRBV7-2
CSARVHNLVPSYNEQFF,TGCAGTGCTAGAGTTCATAACCTAGTCCCGTCCTACAATGAGCAGTTCTTC,many,TRBJ2-1,NA,TRBV20-1
CASSLSSVITEAFF,TGTGCCAGCAGTTTATCAAGTGTGATCACTGAAGCTTTCTTT,many,TRBJ1-1,NA,TRBV27
CASSLGTTLIQYF,TGTGCCAGCAGCCTCGGGACCACCCTAATTCAGTATTTT,NA,TRBJ2-3,NA,TRBV14
CASSQDETRTGGTGELFF,TGCGCCAGCAGTCAAGATGAAACAAGGACAGGGGGCACCGGGGAGCTGTTTTTT,NA,TRBJ2-2,TRBD1,TRBV4-1
CASSPRGVQPQHF,TGTGCCAGCAGTCCGAGGGGTGTACAGCCCCAGCATTTT,NA,TRBJ1-5,NA,TRBV12-3/TRBV12-4
CASTRRTGGLINEQFF,TGTGCCAGCACCCGACGGACAGGGGGTCTAATCAATGAGCAGTTCTTC,many,TRBJ2-1,TRBD1,TRBV27
CASSILRRVEGEQFF,TGTGCCAGTAGTATATTGAGACGGGTGGAGGGTGAGCAGTTCTTC,few,TRBJ2-1,NA,TRBV19
CARSYSKLTSCNEQFF,TGTGCCAGAAGTTACTCGAAACTAACCTCCTGCAATGAGCAGTTCTTC,NA,TRBJ2-1,NA,TRBV6-2/TRBV6-3
CSARRRARGNQPQHF,TGCAGTGCTCGACGACGAGCTAGAGGCAATCAGCCTCAGCATTTT,NA,TRBJ1-5,NA,TRBV20-1
CASSSTGRMDGYTF,TGTGCCAGCAGTTCGACAGGGAGGATGGATGGCTACACCTTC,NA,TRBJ1-2,TRBD1,TRBV28
CSAALDSGANVLTF,TGCAGTGCTGCCCTCGACTCTGGGGCCAACGTCCTGACTTTC,NA,TRBJ2-6,NA,TRBV20-1
CSAQGLAGARDEKYF,TGCAGTGCCCAGGGACTAGCGGGAGCCCGCGACGAGAAGTACTTC,NA,TRBJ2-7,TRBD2,TRBV20-1
CASSPPVQGDEQFF,TGTGCCAGCAGTCCTCCGGTCCAGGGAGACGAGCAGTTCTTC,many,TRBJ2-1,NA,TRBV27
CASSPPGAVSYEQYF,TGTGCCAGCAGCCCCCCAGGGGCGGTCTCCTACGAGCAGTACTTC,many,TRBJ2-7,NA,TRBV6-2/TRBV6-3
CAIGQGNSYNEQFF,TGTGCCATTGGACAGGGGAACTCCTACAATGAGCAGTTCTTC,NA,TRBJ2-1,TRBD1,TRBV10-3
CASRTGTGDLNEQFF,TGTGCCAGCAGGACCGGGACAGGGGACTTGAATGAGCAGTTCTTC,NA,TRBJ2-1,TRBD1,TRBV6-2/TRBV6-3
CASSREPTLYEQYF,TGTGCCAGCAGCCGGGAACCGACCTTGTACGAGCAGTACTTC,few,TRBJ2-7,NA,TRBV25-1
CASSAPDRTYEQYF,TGTGCCAGCAGTGCCCCGGACAGGACGTACGAGCAGTACTTC,NA,TRBJ2-7,TRBD1,TRBV2
CASSPDVDASGSGTKNIQYF,TGTGCCAGCAGCCCGGACGTAGATGCTAGCGGGAGTGGGACCAAAAACATTCAGTACTTC,NA,TRBJ2-4,TRBD2,TRBV4-2
CASRGRDSGGETQYF,TGTGCCAGCAGGGGTAGGGACAGCGGGGGAGAGACCCAGTACTTC,many,TRBJ2-5,NA,TRBV28
CASRDLKSPYEQYF,TGTGCCAGCAGGGATCTCAAATCCCCCTACGAGCAGTACTTC,NA,TRBJ2-7,NA,TRBV2
CATSDFFAGAGISGELFF,TGTGCCACCAGTGATTTCTTCGCGGGAGCGGGCATTAGCGGGGAGCTGTTTTTT,NA,TRBJ2-2,TRBD2,TRBV24-1
CASSKRESTDTQYF,TGTGCCAGCAGTAAGCGGGAAAGCACAGATACGCAGTATTTT,many,TRBJ2-3,TRBD2,TRBV6-1